This T cell receptor beta chain stems from a study of blood T cell repertoires in COVID-19. Study at large: Acute and convalescent COVID-19 specimens originated in the United States, Italy and Spain. T cells, B-cell-depleted T cells, or PBMCs provided the cDNA or gDNA that served as material.

V was pared by 0 bases and J by 7 bases, with 14 bases between. Germline values: CDR1 SGHRS, CDR2 YFSETQ. The CDR3 is 15 residues long. Under the authors' procedure: Estimates of nucleated cell counts were drawn from the amplification of reference gene primers. Data came from immunoSEQ multiplex PCR; TCRdb stores just in-frame clones and leaves some out. The DNA was the basis for D and trimming; V, J and clone size are from that table. The table includes around 84,000 clones, around 87% detected once. Sequencing was performed on peripheral blood. The chain carries TRBV5-1 and TRBJ1-5; the D gene is possibly TRBD1 (6 bases). The receptor was isolated from a man older than 75 with active or convalescent COVID-19. The CDR3: CASSLGPGDGQPQHF. The CDR3 nucleotides read TGCGCCAGCAGCTTGGGCCCAGGGGACGGCCAGCCCCAGCATTTT.